Listed here are 26 T cell receptor beta chains from one sample, sequenced in a study of graft-versus-host responses after intestinal transplantation. The assay was immunoSEQ multiplex PCR, and TCRdb's table has in-frame clones only and misses some. Found here are nearly 30,000 clones, 65% to 80% of them singletons; the top ten hold 2.5% to 3.5%. Graft samples were processed, releasing intraepithelial and lamina propria lymphocytes. The sequencing here drew on ileum tissue, taken 98 days after intestinal transplantation. The receptors were gathered from a human patient who received an intestinal transplant, so some T cells may come from the graft donor.

The sample holds one count of this clone. The J gene is TRBJ1-6, the V gene TRBV7-2; D remains ambiguous. Trimming removed 6 bases at V and 5 bases at J, with 2 bases between. The CDR3 contains 11 residues. Germline V gene data show CDR1 as SGHTA and CDR2 as FQGNSA. The CDR3 DNA reads TGTGCCAGCAGGAATAATTCACCCCTCCACTTT. It yields the protein CASRNNSPLHF.

The chain carries TRBV10-3 and TRBJ1-2, with 8 bases identical to TRBD1. Germline V CDR1 and CDR2: ENHRY, SYGVKD. Losses at the gene ends were 6 bases for V and 8 bases for J; bases not matched to a gene: 5. CDR3 size: 12 residues. The CDR3 DNA sequence: TGTGCCATCAGATCAGGGGGCTGGGGCTACACCTTC. It codes for CAIRSGGWGYTF.

The chain joins TRBV11-2 to TRBJ1-5; 7 bases fit TRBD1. CDR1 and CDR2 (germline): SGHAT, FQNNGV. The CDR3 spans 14 residues. V shed 5 bases and J 10 bases; nucleotides not matched to a gene: 11. The CDR3: CASSATGVGEPQHF. The CDR3 coding sequence is TGTGCCAGCAGCGCCACAGGGGTGGGGGAACCCCAGCATTTT.

This clone was observed a handful of times. This sequence joins TRBV19 and TRBJ2-5; D is unresolved. This CDR3 comprises 12 residues. Germline V CDR1 and CDR2: LNHDA, SQIVND (reference sequence). The V end was cut by 8 bases, the J end by 5 bases, with 12 bases between. CDR3: CASSGDQETQYF. CDR3 in DNA: TGTGCCAGTTCTGGGGATCAGGAGACCCAGTACTTC. Variable domain in full (rest from reference TRBV19 and TRBJ2-5): DGGITQSPKYLFRKEGQNVTLSCEQNLNHDAMYWYRQDPGQGLRLIYYSQIVNDFQKGDIAEGYSVSREKKESFPLTVTSAQKNPTAFYLCASSGDQETQYFGPGTRLLVL.

This clone was observed a few times. The chain is built from TRBV4-1 and TRBJ2-1; TRBD1 agrees at 9 bases. The CDR3 has 15 residues. Per germline, CDR1 MGHRA and CDR2 YSYEKL. Trimming at V came to 3 bases and at J to 3 bases, leaving 3 bases not matched to a gene. CDR3 DNA: TGCGCCAGCAGCCAGCGACAGGGGGACTACAATGAGCAGTTCTTC. Its translation is CASSQRQGDYNEQFF.

This sequence joins TRBV10-1 and TRBJ2-3; 7 nucleotides line up with TRBD1. CDR1 is WNHNN, CDR2 SYGVQD, per germline (reference sequence). Unmatched junction bases numbered 5, after V lost 1 base and J lost 1 base. The CDR3 consists of 16 residues. The CDR3 DNA sequence: TGCGCCAGCAGTGAGTTGACAGGGTCGGGCACAGATACGCAGTATTTT. Protein: CASSELTGSGTDTQYF.

V and J are TRBV6-1 and TRBJ1-1, with 8 bases lining up with TRBD1. Per the germline V gene, CDR1 is MNHNS and CDR2 is SASEGT. This CDR3 comprises 14 residues. With 6 bases clipped from V and 6 bases from J, the junction kept 9 bases outside the gene matches. The DNA for the CDR3 is TGTGCCAGCAGCTCTCCCAGGGGGCCCGCTGAAGCTTTCTTT. Encoded protein: CASSSPRGPAEAFF.

This chain connects TRBV19 to TRBJ2-2; D is unclear. The CDR3 length is 13 residues. The germline V gene has CDR1 LNHDA and CDR2 SQIVND (reference sequence). With 0 bases removed from V and 11 bases from J, the gap between germline ends came to 10 bases. This CDR3 reads CASSIDLRTELFF. The CDR3 DNA sequence: TGTGCCAGTAGTATAGATCTCAGGACCGAGCTGTTTTTT.

This clone has a handful of counts. This chain joins TRBV25-1 and TRBJ1-2, with D perhaps TRBD1 (6 bases). The CDR3 loop spans 10 amino acids. The ends were cut back, 7 bases at V and 6 bases at J, with 6 bases in the middle. Germline V gene sequence: CDR1 MGHDK, CDR2 SYGVNS. The chain's CDR3 is CASTGDGYTF. CDR3 bases: TGTGCCAGCACAGGGGATGGCTACACCTTC.

This CDR3 reads CSVESGQTYGYTF. In DNA form, the CDR3 reads TGCAGCGTTGAATCAGGACAGACCTATGGCTACACCTTC. This chain joins TRBV29-1 and TRBJ1-2; D may be TRBD1 (6 bases). Looked up from germline, CDR1 is SQVTM and CDR2 is ANQGSEA. This CDR3 comprises 13 residues. V lost 2 bases and J 4 bases, leaving 11 bases between the germline ends.

J is TRBJ1-6 and V is TRBV20-1; D not certain. V was cut by 2 bases and J by 16 bases, with 12 bases left in between. The CDR3 has 11 amino acids. CDR1 and CDR2 (germline): DFQATT, SNEGSKA (reference sequence). Here the CDR3 reads CSARLYMTLHF. CDR3 in DNA: TGCAGTGCTAGATTATACATGACACTCCACTTT.

This chain links TRBV19 with TRBJ2-7; maybe TRBD1 (5 bases). CDR1 LNHDA and CDR2 SQIVND come from the germline V gene (reference sequence). The germline V and J ends were trimmed by 1 base and 3 bases, with 13 bases remaining between them. The length of the CDR3 is 15 residues. CDR3 in amino acids: CASSIGAGHGYEQYF. The CDR3, as DNA: TGTGCCAGTAGTATAGGGGCAGGACATGGCTACGAGCAGTACTTC. The variable domain in full, completed from reference TRBV19 and TRBJ2-7, reads DGGITQSPKYLFRKEGQNVTLSCEQNLNHDAMYWYRQDPGQGLRLIYYSQIVNDFQKGDIAEGYSVSREKKESFPLTVTSAQKNPTAFYLCASSIGAGHGYEQYFGPGTRLTVT.

The chain combines TRBV18 with TRBJ1-1; 8 bases agree with TRBD1. Trimming took 6 bases from V and 1 from J; bases not matched to a gene: 4. The CDR3 sequence is 14 residues long. Germline CDR1 KGHSH, CDR2 LQKENI. CDR3 bases: TGTGCCAGCTCTAAGACAGGGGAGAACACTGAAGCTTTCTTT. Protein: CASSKTGENTEAFF.

V usage is TRBV27 and J usage is TRBJ2-5, with D possibly being TRBD2 (5 bases). V lost 6 bases to trimming and J lost 2 bases, with 13 bases between them. The length of the CDR3 is 14 residues. CDR1 and CDR2 (germline): MNHEY, SMNVEV (reference sequence). In nucleotides, the CDR3 is TGTGCCAGCAGCCCACTAGGTGATCAAGAGACCCAGTACTTC. The encoded protein is CASSPLGDQETQYF.

V usage is TRBV29-1 and J usage is TRBJ2-5; D might be TRBD1 or TRBD2, each matching 5 bases. The CDR3 covers 13 residues. The germline V gene encodes CDR1 SQVTM and CDR2 ANQGSEA. The germline V and J ends were trimmed by 0 bases and 5 bases, with 10 bases remaining between them. This chain's CDR3 is CSVEERGWETQYF. CDR3 DNA sequence: TGCAGCGTTGAAGAACGGGGCTGGGAGACCCAGTACTTC.

The chain combines TRBV2 with TRBJ1-1, with D unclear. The ends were cut back, 7 bases at V and 4 bases at J, with 10 bases in the middle. The CDR3 sequence is 12 residues long. Looked up from germline, CDR1 is SNHLY and CDR2 is FYNNEI. CDR3 coding DNA: TGTGCCAGCACCCACGGGAGCACTGAAGCTTTCTTT. Its protein is CASTHGSTEAFF.

The genes are TRBV5-1 and TRBJ2-1; 8 bases line up with TRBD2. This CDR3 region has 15 residues. Germline CDR1 is SGHRS and CDR2 is YFSETQ. V shed 0 bases and J 7 bases; nucleotides not matched to a gene: 6. CDR3 bases: TGCGCCAGCAGCTTGGGACCCACGGGGGGGAATGAGCAGTTCTTC. This translates into CASSLGPTGGNEQFF.

V and J are TRBV4-1 and TRBJ1-5, with D uncertain. CDR1 and CDR2 (germline): MGHRA, YSYEKL. Trimming took off 0 bases at V and 5 bases at J, with 11 bases between the two ends. This CDR3 region has 15 residues. The CDR3 region is CASSQETDFYQPQHF. CDR3 sequence (DNA): TGCGCCAGCAGCCAAGAGACTGACTTTTATCAGCCCCAGCATTTT.

The chain employs TRBV9 and TRBJ1-1, with D tentatively TRBD1 (6 bases). This CDR3 has 15 amino acids. Trimming shortened V by 6 bases and J by 2 bases, and 17 bases separated the two germline ends. Germline CDR1 and CDR2: SGDLS and YYNGEE. The CDR3 loop reads CASNPRGGPNTEAFF. CDR3 bases: TGTGCCAGCAACCCTCGGGGGGGCCCAAACACTGAAGCTTTCTTT.

The chain has TRBV19 and TRBJ1-4; perhaps TRBD1 as D (5 bases). The ends were cut back, 3 bases at V and 3 bases at J, with 11 bases in the middle. Per germline, CDR1 LNHDA and CDR2 SQIVND (reference sequence). The CDR3 spans 15 residues. CDR3 DNA: TGTGCCAGTAGTATTTTGACGGGGGCTAATGAAAAACTGTTTTTT. As protein: CASSILTGANEKLFF. Combining the CDR3 with reference TRBV19 and TRBJ1-4 gives the whole variable domain DGGITQSPKYLFRKEGQNVTLSCEQNLNHDAMYWYRQDPGQGLRLIYYSQIVNDFQKGDIAEGYSVSREKKESFPLTVTSAQKNPTAFYLCASSILTGANEKLFFGSGTQLSVL.

The genes are TRBV5-1 and TRBJ2-1; maybe TRBD2 (5 bases). V gave up 5 bases and J gave up 6 bases, with 18 bases separating them. The V gene's germline CDR1 is SGHRS and CDR2 YFSETQ. The CDR3 covers 15 residues. CDR3 coding DNA: TGCGCCAGCAGGCAAACCCCCGGGGATTCCAATGAGCAGTTCTTC. It codes for CASRQTPGDSNEQFF.

This sequence joins TRBV5-1 and TRBJ2-2, with D possibly being TRBD1 (5 bases). CDR3 length equals 18 residues. CDR1 is SGHRS, CDR2 YFSETQ, per germline. Trimming took 3 bases from V and 5 from J, leaving 23 bases between them. CDR3 sequence (DNA): TGCGCCAGCAGCTATTCCCCAGGGTTCGAACATGGAACCGGGGAGCTGTTTTTT. Translation: CASSYSPGFEHGTGELFF.

This clone is judged medium-sized (0.01 to 0.1%). V is TRBV7-9 and J is TRBJ1-1; D gene uncertain. This CDR3 region has 13 residues. The germline V and J ends were trimmed by 2 bases and 0 bases, with 4 bases remaining between them. Germline loops: CDR1 SEHNR, CDR2 FQNEAQ (reference sequence). The CDR3 region is CASSLSLNTEAFF. The CDR3 bases are TGTGCCAGCAGCTTAAGTTTGAACACTGAAGCTTTCTTT.

By frequency in the sample, this clone is medium-sized. The chain couples TRBV29-1 to TRBJ2-7; D tentatively reads TRBD1 or TRBD2 (5 bases each). The CDR3 spans 12 residues. The V end was cut by 0 bases, the J end by 9 bases, with 12 bases between. Germline V gives CDR1 SQVTM, CDR2 ANQGSEA. Here the CDR3 reads CSVEDRGARQYF. Here the CDR3 DNA reads TGCAGCGTTGAAGATCGAGGGGCCAGGCAGTACTTC.

The J gene is TRBJ1-1, the V gene TRBV18; maybe TRBD1 (5 bases). Trimming shortened V by 3 bases and J by 5 bases, and 13 bases separated the two germline ends. CDR1 is KGHSH and CDR2 is LQKENI in the germline V gene. The CDR3 spans 14 residues. CDR3 sequence reads: CASSPTAGRTEAFF. The CDR3 nucleotides read TGTGCCAGCTCACCGACTGCAGGGAGAACTGAAGCTTTCTTT.

The chain recombines TRBV7-2 with TRBJ1-5; D is ambiguous. V gave up 1 base and J gave up 0 bases, with 7 bases separating them. CDR1 and CDR2 (germline): SGHTA, FQGNSA. This CDR3 is built from 15 residues. The CDR3 DNA reads TGTGCCAGCAGCTTAGGCGACCTTAGCAATCAGCCCCAGCATTTT. Encoded protein: CASSLGDLSNQPQHF.